This TCR beta chain was sequenced during a study of blood T cell repertoires in COVID-19. Enrolled through a virtual design, the participants were between roughly 18 and 95 years of age and came from 24 US areas. Sequencing was performed with immunoSEQ multiplex PCR; in TCRdb, only in-frame clones are kept and a portion is missing. The sample shows about 270,000 clones, roughly 93% of them seen only once. Sequencing was performed on PBMCs or T cells enriched from blood (not recorded which). This TCR came from a woman between 40 and 50 years old with acute COVID-19.

In DNA, the CDR3 is TGCGCCAGCAGTCCGACTAGCGGAACCTACGAGCAGTACTTC. Residues: CASSPTSGTYEQYF. The chain has TRBV5-1 and TRBJ2-7, with 9 bases aligning to TRBD2. V shed 5 bases and J 2 bases; nucleotides not matched to a gene: 5. This CDR3 is built from 14 residues. The germline V gene encodes CDR1 SGHRS and CDR2 YFSETQ.